A selection of T cell receptor beta chains follows, all from one sample in a study of shared clonotypes between healthy human individuals. Clones were read by immunoSEQ multiplex PCR, and TCRdb kept only the in-frame ones, dropping some. This repertoire shows approximately 1.9 million clones, roughly 93% found once; its top ten account for 1.5% to 2%. The sample was naive CD8+ T cells from PBMCs. The receptors shown here come from a man aged 18 to 35 in good health. Some clones in this sample may be carry-over from other donors' samples. CDR3s include the opening cysteine and the closing phenylalanine or tryptophan. D genes are given only for firm matches. Size is stated for part of the rows, as once, few or many counts, or as a class when the clone is expanded.

d_gene | j_gene | abundance | v_gene | CDR3nt | CDR3aa
TRBD2 | TRBJ2-4 | NA | TRBV2 | TGTGCCAGCAGTGAAGGCGGGAGCAGGCTAAACATTCAGTACTTC | CASSEGGSRLNIQYF
NA | TRBJ2-6 | NA | TRBV27 | TGTGCCAGCAGTTTAATGGGGTCTGGGGCCAACGTCCTGACTTTC | CASSLMGSGANVLTF
TRBD2 | TRBJ2-7 | NA | TRBV7-9 | TGTGCCAGCAGCTTAGGTAGCGGGAGTTCCTACGAGCAGTACTTC | CASSLGSGSSYEQYF
NA | TRBJ2-3 | NA | TRBV10-3 | TGTGCCATCAGTCCTGACAGGACAGATACGCAGTATTTT | CAISPDRTDTQYF
TRBD2 | TRBJ2-2 | NA | TRBV4-3 | TGCGCCAGCAGCCATTCGCGGGAGACCCCGAACACCGGGGAGCTGTTTTTT | CASSHSRETPNTGELFF
TRBD1 | TRBJ2-7 | NA | TRBV11-2 | TGTGCCAGCAGCTCCAGAACTGGGGACAGGGGAGGCTACGAGCAGTACTTC | CASSSRTGDRGGYEQYF
TRBD2 | TRBJ2-7 | NA | TRBV7-2 | TGTGCCAGCAGCTTAGTAGGCGGTCGTAGCGGGTTTCTCTACGAGCAGTACTTC | CASSLVGGRSGFLYEQYF
NA | TRBJ1-2 | NA | TRBV11-2 | TGTGCCAGCAGTCTGAGGGGTGGACCTTATGGCTACACCTTC | CASSLRGGPYGYTF
NA | TRBJ2-3 | once | TRBV27 | TGTGCCAGCAGTTTATCGATAGAGTATACGCAGTATTTT | CASSLSIEYTQYF
NA | TRBJ1-1 | once | TRBV25-1 | TGTGCCAGCAGCGGTGGGGGGATAGGACAATCGTCTGCTTTCTTT | CASSGGGIGQSSAFF
NA | TRBJ2-7 | NA | TRBV19 | TGTGCCAGTAGTGGGCAGGGGTCCTACGAGCAGTACTTC | CASSGQGSYEQYF
NA | TRBJ2-7 | NA | TRBV28 | TGTGCCAGCAGCCCGGACGGTGCATCCTACGAGCAGTACTTC | CASSPDGASYEQYF
TRBD2 | TRBJ2-2 | NA | TRBV6-4 | TGTGCCAGCAGTGACTCGCTTGGGACTAGAGATGTGTTGCCCGGGGAGCTGTTTTTT | CASSDSLGTRDVLPGELFF
NA | TRBJ1-5 | NA | TRBV5-1 | TGCGCCAGCAGCTTGGTGGGCCTCGGGGAGCCCCAGCATTTT | CASSLVGLGEPQHF
NA | TRBJ1-1 | NA | TRBV7-9 | TGTGCCAGCAGCCCCCCGGTTTTCGGCACTGAAGCTTTCTTT | CASSPPVFGTEAFF
TRBD1 | TRBJ2-7 | NA | TRBV2 | TGTGCCAGCAGACAGGGGGCTTCCTACGAGCAGTACTTC | CASRQGASYEQYF
NA | TRBJ1-1 | NA | TRBV30 | TGTGCCTGGAGATTTGAAATGAACACTGAAGCTTTCTTT | CAWRFEMNTEAFF
NA | TRBJ2-1 | NA | TRBV2 | TGTGCCAGCAGTGGGCGCATCTACAATGAGCAGTTCTTC | CASSGRIYNEQFF
NA | TRBJ2-7 | NA | TRBV12-2 | TGTGCAAGTCGCTACGGTTTCGAGCAGTACTTC | CASRYGFEQYF
TRBD1 | TRBJ2-7 | NA | TRBV15 | TGTGCCACCAGCGGGAAACAGGGGGTGGCCTACGAGCAGTACTTC | CATSGKQGVAYEQYF
NA | TRBJ2-1 | NA | TRBV19 | TGTGCCAGTAGTTCGGAGAGAGCGGTCCACTCCTACAATGAGCAGTTCTTC | CASSSERAVHSYNEQFF
NA | TRBJ2-3 | once | TRBV7-6 | TGTGCCAGCAGCTTAGCCGGCGGGGTAGCAGATACGCAGTATTTT | CASSLAGGVADTQYF
NA | TRBJ2-3 | NA | TRBV9 | TGTGCCAGCAGCGTTGGGAGCACAGATACGCAGTATTTT | CASSVGSTDTQYF
NA | TRBJ2-5 | NA | TRBV27 | TGTGCCAGCAGCCTTGGGGGTGGCAGGGCGGAGACCCAGTACTTC | CASSLGGGRAETQYF
TRBD2 | TRBJ2-2 | NA | TRBV7-8 | TGTGCCAGCAGCGAAAGGACTAGTCAGGCCGGGGAGCTGTTTTTT | CASSERTSQAGELFF
TRBD2 | TRBJ2-1 | NA | TRBV7-6 | TGTGCCAGCAGCTCCCCCGCTAGCGGGAGAGAGGTGGTTGATGAGCAGTTCTTC | CASSSPASGREVVDEQFF
TRBD1 | TRBJ2-2 | NA | TRBV7-7 | TGTGCCAGTCGACAGGGGCGGGCCACCGGGGAGCTGTTTTTT | CASRQGRATGELFF
TRBD1 | TRBJ2-3 | NA | TRBV5-1 | TGCGCCAGCAGCTCAAGGACAGGCGAATTCACAGATACGCAGTATTTT | CASSSRTGEFTDTQYF
TRBD1 | TRBJ2-3 | NA | TRBV29-1 | TGCAGCGGGACAGGGGGCACAGATACGCAGTATTTT | CSGTGGTDTQYF
TRBD2 | TRBJ2-7 | NA | TRBV13 | TGTGCCAGCAGCTGGGGACTAGCGGATTCCTACGAGCAGTACTTC | CASSWGLADSYEQYF
NA | TRBJ2-1 | NA | TRBV28 | TGTGCCAGCAGTTTATTTAGTGGGGGAGGAGGCTACAATGAGCAGTTCTTC | CASSLFSGGGGYNEQFF
NA | TRBJ1-2 | NA | TRBV7-9 | TGTGCCAGCAGCTCCAGGACAGAAAACTATGGCTACACCTTC | CASSSRTENYGYTF
NA | TRBJ2-7 | NA | TRBV13 | TGTGCCAGCAGCCTGACGGGCAGCAGGCGCTACGAGCAGTACTTC | CASSLTGSRRYEQYF
NA | TRBJ1-1 | once | TRBV4-1 | TGCGCCAGCAGCCAAGAGGGGCGTCAGAACACTGAAGCTTTCTTT | CASSQEGRQNTEAFF
NA | TRBJ2-5 | NA | TRBV5-6 | TGTGCCAGCAGCCGCCAAGAGACCCAGTACTTC | CASSRQETQYF
NA | TRBJ2-7 | NA | TRBV30 | TGTGCCTGGAGTGGGTTATCGGAGGAGCAGTACTTC | CAWSGLSEEQYF
TRBD2 | TRBJ2-3 | NA | TRBV4-1 | TGCGCCAGCAGCCAAAAAACTAGCGGGAGGGCCGCAGATACGCAGTATTTT | CASSQKTSGRAADTQYF
TRBD1 | TRBJ2-5 | once | TRBV7-6 | TGTGCCAGCAGCCGCCCGACAGGGGGAGAGACCCAGTACTTC | CASSRPTGGETQYF
NA | TRBJ2-1 | NA | TRBV7-2 | TGTGCCGGCAGCTTATTGGCCCCTCGGGATGAGCAGTTCTTC | CAGSLLAPRDEQFF
TRBD2 | TRBJ2-7 | NA | TRBV6-6 | TGTGCCAGCAGTCCTACAGCGGGAGGCTCCTACGAGCAGTACTTC | CASSPTAGGSYEQYF
TRBD2 | TRBJ2-2 | NA | TRBV7-9 | TGTGCCAGCAGCTTATTGGTAGCGGGAAACACCGGGGAGCTGTTTTTT | CASSLLVAGNTGELFF
NA | TRBJ1-1 | NA | TRBV7-9 | TGTGCCAGCAGCTTAGCGTATGCAGGGCACACTGAAGCTTTCTTT | CASSLAYAGHTEAFF
TRBD2 | TRBJ2-1 | NA | TRBV6-5 | TGTGCCAGCAGCACGACTAGCTCCCCCTACAATGAGCAGTTCTTC | CASSTTSSPYNEQFF